This entry lists 8 T cell receptor beta chains sequenced from one sample in a study of cytomegalovirus exposure and HLA in healthy donors. Amplification used 60 Vbeta primers and 13 Jbeta primers. The method was immunoSEQ multiplex PCR; TCRdb's version includes in-frame clones alone and lacks a portion of them. This table has roughly 110,000 clones, less than 80% appearing once. The sequencing sample was made of PBMCs. These receptors were taken from a man younger than 40 in good health and CMV-seronegative.

The genes are TRBV28 and TRBJ1-2, with TRBD1 matching over 11 bases. V dropped 5 bases and J dropped 8; count of bases not matched to a gene: 7. Germline CDR1 reads MDHEN; CDR2 reads SYDVKM. The CDR3 length is 14 residues. CDR3 sequence (DNA): TGTGCCAGCAGTCGGTCCCGGGACAGGGGGGGCTACACCTTC. It is translated as CASSRSRDRGGYTF.

V gene TRBV2 combines with J gene TRBJ2-7; TRBD1 matches 7 bases. The ends lost 10 bases at V and 1 base at J; junction bases unmatched: 13. In germline, CDR1 is SNHLY, CDR2 FYNNEI. The CDR3 has 15 amino acids. This CDR3 is CATKLGQAPSYEQYF. CDR3 coding DNA: TGTGCCACCAAACTAGGACAGGCCCCTTCCTACGAGCAGTACTTC.

The CDR3 DNA sequence: TGTGCCAGCAGCCCCTTCTACAGGGCGAGGAACTATGGCTACACCTTC. Translated: CASSPFYRARNYGYTF. The V and J genes are TRBV28 and TRBJ1-2; D might be TRBD1 (6 bases). The V and J ends lost 6 bases and 2 bases respectively, with 19 bases between them. This CDR3 has 16 residues. The germline V gene has CDR1 MDHEN and CDR2 SYDVKM.

V and J are TRBV29-1 and TRBJ2-2, with a weak D call TRBD1 (5 bases). V was cut by 6 bases and J by 6 bases, with 14 bases left in between. The CDR3 is 13 residues long. Germline V CDR1 and CDR2: SQVTM, ANQGSEA. The CDR3 nucleotides read TGCAGCGTACTTAGACAAGGGGCCGGGGAGCTGTTTTTT. Translating gives CSVLRQGAGELFF.

V is TRBV2 and J is TRBJ2-5; 10 bases are shared with TRBD2. CDR1 is SNHLY and CDR2 is FYNNEI in the germline V gene. Trimming took 7 bases from V and 2 from J; bases not matched to a gene: 7. The CDR3 is made up of 15 amino acids. The CDR3 reads CASTRLAGAQETQYF. The CDR3 nucleotides are TGTGCCAGCACTAGACTAGCGGGTGCTCAAGAGACCCAGTACTTC.

V usage is TRBV7-9 and J usage is TRBJ1-2, with 7 bases identical to TRBD1. V dropped 5 bases and J dropped 2; count of bases not matched to a gene: 11. This CDR3 is built from 16 residues. The germline V gene encodes CDR1 SEHNR and CDR2 FQNEAQ (reference sequence). CDR3 residues: CASSQDPDRLNYGYTF. CDR3 nucleotide sequence: TGTGCCAGCAGCCAGGACCCGGACAGGTTAAACTATGGCTACACCTTC. The full variable domain, completed using reference TRBV7-9 and TRBJ1-2, is DTGVSQNPRHKITKRGQNVTFRCDPISEHNRLYWYRQTLGQGPEFLTYFQNEAQLEKSRLLSDRFSAERPKGSFSTLEIQRTEQGDSAMYLCASSQDPDRLNYGYTFGSGTRLTVV.

Remarks on this clone: One end of the junction varies from germline; a read error may be responsible. V is TRBV5-8 and J is TRBJ1-5, with 7 positions matching TRBD1. In germline, CDR1 is SGHTS, CDR2 YDEGEE. The CDR3 is 18 amino acids. The CDR3 DNA is TGTGCCGGCAGACTAGGGGGGACAGAAAAAAATAGCAATCAGCCCCAGCATTTT. Its translation: CAGRLGGTEKNSNQPQHF.

The chain joins TRBV29-1 to TRBJ2-7; D is perhaps TRBD2 (6 bases). The CDR3 totals 11 residues. The ends were cut back, 6 bases at V and 6 bases at J, with 12 bases in the middle. From germline, CDR1 is SQVTM and CDR2 ANQGSEA. The CDR3 DNA is TGCAGCGTCAGACGGGGAGGCGAGCAGTACTTC. Translation: CSVRRGGEQYF.